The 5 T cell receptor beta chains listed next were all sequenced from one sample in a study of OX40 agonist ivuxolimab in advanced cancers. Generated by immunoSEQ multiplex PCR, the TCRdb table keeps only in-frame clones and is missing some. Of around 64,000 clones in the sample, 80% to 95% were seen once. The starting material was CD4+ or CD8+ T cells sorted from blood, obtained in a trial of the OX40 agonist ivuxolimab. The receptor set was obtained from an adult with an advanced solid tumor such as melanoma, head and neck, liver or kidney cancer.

The CDR3 bases are TGTGCCACTGCCCGTCCCGGGACAGGGGTATACAATGAGCAGTTCTTC. As protein: CATARPGTGVYNEQFF. The V gene is TRBV19, the J gene TRBJ2-1; 10 positions agree with TRBD1. The J segment lost 4 bases and the V segment lost 10 bases, leaving 13 bases of the junction unmatched. Per the germline V gene, CDR1 is LNHDA and CDR2 is SQIVND (reference sequence). The CDR3 spans 16 residues. The variable domain in full, completed from reference TRBV19 and TRBJ2-1, reads DGGITQSPKYLFRKEGQNVTLSCEQNLNHDAMYWYRQDPGQGLRLIYYSQIVNDFQKGDIAEGYSVSREKKESFPLTVTSAQKNPTAFYLCATARPGTGVYNEQFFGPGTRLTVL.

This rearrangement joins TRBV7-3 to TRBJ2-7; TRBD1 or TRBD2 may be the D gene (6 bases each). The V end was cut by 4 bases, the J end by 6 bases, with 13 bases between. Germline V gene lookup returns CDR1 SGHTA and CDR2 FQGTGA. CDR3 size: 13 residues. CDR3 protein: CASSWGATGEQYF. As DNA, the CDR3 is TGTGCCAGCAGCTGGGGGGCGACTGGCGAGCAGTACTTC.

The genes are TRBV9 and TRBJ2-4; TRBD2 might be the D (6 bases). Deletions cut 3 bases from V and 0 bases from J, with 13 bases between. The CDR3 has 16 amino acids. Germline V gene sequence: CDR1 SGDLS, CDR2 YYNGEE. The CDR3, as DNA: TGTGCCAGCAGCGGGTTCGGGGGACTAGCCAAAAACATTCAGTACTTC. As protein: CASSGFGGLAKNIQYF.

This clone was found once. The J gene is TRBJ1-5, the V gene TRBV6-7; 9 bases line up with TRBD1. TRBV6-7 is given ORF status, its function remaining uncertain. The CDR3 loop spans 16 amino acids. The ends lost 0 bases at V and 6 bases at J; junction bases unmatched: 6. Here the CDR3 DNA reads TGTGCCAGCAGTTACTCGACGGACAGGGGAGGTCAGCCCCAGCATTTT. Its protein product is CASSYSTDRGGQPQHF.

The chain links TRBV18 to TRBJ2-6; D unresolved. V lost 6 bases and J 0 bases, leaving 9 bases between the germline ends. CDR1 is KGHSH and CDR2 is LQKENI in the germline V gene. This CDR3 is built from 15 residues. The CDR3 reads CASSPSGSGANVLTF. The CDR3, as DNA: TGTGCCAGCTCCCCTTCAGGCTCTGGGGCCAACGTCCTGACTTTC.